Described below is a single TCR beta chain sequence and its context. Antigen unknown. Measured with immunoSEQ multiplex PCR; TCRdb has only the in-frame clones, and not every one. This table has 210,000 or so clones, just over 85% appearing once. This sample is drawn from a study of cytomegalovirus exposure and HLA in healthy donors. Whole-study results and caveats: The study put some 160 TCR beta chains on its list as cytomegalovirus-associated.

Germline CDR1 reads GTSNPN; CDR2 reads SVGIG (reference sequence). This CDR3 is 13 amino acids long. The junction had 1 base not matched to a gene; V was cut back by 5 bases and J by 3 bases. The V gene is TRBV30, the J gene TRBJ1-3, with 10 bases matching TRBD1. This sequence originates from a woman under 30 in good health and CMV-seronegative. The sequenced sample was PBMCs. CDR3 sequence (DNA): TGTGCCTGGGGGACAGGGGATGGAAACACCATATATTTT. Protein product: CAWGTGDGNTIYF.